One TCR beta chain is described in this entry. Its matching antigen is unknown. These data originate in a study of CXCR3-negative and CXCR3-positive naive CD8 T cells. The study's findings and limits: In CXCR3-positive naive cells, the TRB CDR3s were more hydrophobic than in CXCR3-negative naive cells. Naive CXCR3-positive and CXCR3-negative cells shared similar TRBV-TRBJ usage, unlike memory cells.

The germline CDR1 and CDR2 sequences are SQVTM and ANQGSEA. The CDR3 covers 16 residues. Each TRB cDNA library was prepared by 5' RACE (with UMI labels). After re-calling the 5' RACE reads, TCRdb lists one entry per CDR3 protein, DNA absent. Reported are 130,000 to 150,000 distinct CDR3 sequences; the ten largest clones contain approximately 0.27%. CD45RO-CCR7+CD27+CD95- marked naive CD8+ T cells. The gene calls are TRBV29-1 and TRBJ2-6. The specimen was naive CXCR3+ CD8+ T cells from blood. Subset here: CD45RO-CCR7+CD27+CD95- naive CD8+ T cells expressing CXCR3 (TNR3+). This clonotype originated in a human donor in good health. Some clones in this sample may be carry-over from other donors' samples. CDR3 in amino acids: CSVEWTDGSGANVLTF. The full variable domain, its missing parts supplied by reference TRBV29-1 and TRBJ2-6, is SAVISQKPSRDICQRGTSLTIQCQVDSQVTMMFWYRQQPGQSLTLIATANQGSEATYESGFVIDKFPISRPNLTFSTLTVSNMSPEDSSIYLCSVEWTDGSGANVLTFGAGSRLTVL.